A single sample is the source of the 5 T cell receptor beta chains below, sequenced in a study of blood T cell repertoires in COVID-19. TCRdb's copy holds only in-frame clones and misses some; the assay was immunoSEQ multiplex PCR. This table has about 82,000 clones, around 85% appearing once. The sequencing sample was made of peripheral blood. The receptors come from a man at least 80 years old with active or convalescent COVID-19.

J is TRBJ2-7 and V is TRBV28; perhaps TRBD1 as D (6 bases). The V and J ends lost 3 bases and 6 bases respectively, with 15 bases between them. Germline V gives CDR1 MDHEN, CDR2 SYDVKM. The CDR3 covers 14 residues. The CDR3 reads CASSLSGQYLEQYV. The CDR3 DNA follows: TGTGCCAGCAGTTTGTCCGGACAGTATCTCGAGCAGTACGTC.

CDR3 residues: CASSDGWTGGNTIYF. CDR3 DNA: TGTGCCAGCAGTGACGGGTGGACTGGGGGAAACACCATATATTTT. The chain has TRBV6-1 and TRBJ1-3; D gene ambiguous. The CDR3 length is 15 residues. V was shortened by 3 bases and J by 4 bases, with 13 bases between the two germline ends. CDR1 and CDR2 (germline): MNHNS, SASEGT.

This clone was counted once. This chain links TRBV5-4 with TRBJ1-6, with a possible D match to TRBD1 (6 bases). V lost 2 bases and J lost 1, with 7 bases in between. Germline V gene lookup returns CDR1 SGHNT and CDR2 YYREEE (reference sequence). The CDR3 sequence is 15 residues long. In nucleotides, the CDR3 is TGTGCCAGCAGCTTAACAGGGTCCTATAATTCACCCCTCCACTTT. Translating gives CASSLTGSYNSPLHF.

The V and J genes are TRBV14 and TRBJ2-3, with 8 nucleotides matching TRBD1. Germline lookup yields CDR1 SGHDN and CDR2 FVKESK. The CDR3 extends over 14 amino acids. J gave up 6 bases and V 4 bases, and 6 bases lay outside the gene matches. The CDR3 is CASSPRTGWDTQYF. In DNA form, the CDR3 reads TGTGCCAGCAGCCCACGGACAGGGTGGGATACGCAGTATTTT.

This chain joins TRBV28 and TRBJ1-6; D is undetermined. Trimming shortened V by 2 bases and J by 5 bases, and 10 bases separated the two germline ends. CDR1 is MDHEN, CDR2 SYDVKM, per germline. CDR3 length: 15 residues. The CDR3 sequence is CASSLPPGHNSPLHF. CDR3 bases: TGTGCCAGCAGTTTACCCCCAGGCCATAATTCACCCCTCCACTTT.